This T cell receptor beta chain was identified during a study of T cell responses to AZD1222 COVID-19 vaccine. Study-wide context: The study pooled second doses at about 4 or about 12 weeks.

Clones were read by immunoSEQ multiplex PCR, and TCRdb kept only the in-frame ones, dropping some. The sample holds 90,000 to 150,000 clones; roughly 90% are singletons and the top ten take under 4.5%. Germline CDR1 SSHAT, CDR2 FNYEAQ (reference sequence). J was trimmed by 3 bases and V by 1 base; bases with no gene match: 1. The CDR3 consists of 14 residues. Concerning this clone itself: Its specificity is not known.

Findings and limits, study-wide: Donor demographics were predominantly white British with a female majority; clonal diversity may be underestimated.

The input for sequencing was peripheral blood, taken on day 0 of AZD1222 vaccination. The sequence came from an adult in good health. The chain combines TRBV7-7 with TRBJ2-3, with 7 bases aligning to TRBD1. CDR3 bases: TGTGCCAGCAGCTTAGGGACAGGAACAGATACGCAGTATTTT. Amino acids: CASSLGTGTDTQYF.